This T cell receptor (beta chain) was obtained from a study of blood T cell repertoires in COVID-19. Turning to the study itself: The United States, Italy and Spain supplied acute and convalescent COVID-19 samples. The cDNA or gDNA used as material had been derived from T cells, B-cell-depleted T cells, or PBMCs.

Original processing methods: Estimation of nucleated cell counts relied on the amplification of reference gene primers. Produced via immunoSEQ multiplex PCR; TCRdb's table is partial and in-frame only. V and J calls and clone size are given by that table; D and trimming were obtained from the DNA. The sample shows about 240,000 clones, approximately 86% of them seen only once. Deletions cut 4 bases from V and 4 bases from J, with 8 bases between. The CDR3 length is 12 residues. The germline CDR1 and CDR2 sequences are SGHRS and YFSETQ. The chain employs TRBV5-1 and TRBJ1-2, with unresolved D. The sequencing input was peripheral blood. This receptor was identified in a young woman who had recovered from COVID-19. CDR3 loop: CASSGGLYGYTF. In nucleotides, the CDR3 is TGCGCCAGCAGCGGCGGCCTCTATGGCTACACCTTC.